Included here is one T cell receptor (beta chain) sequence, with context. For TCRbeta, the library was prepared with unique molecular identifiers. MiXCR was run by TCRdb on the PCR reads, yielding one entry per CDR3 protein. The sample has around 480,000 distinct CDR3 sequences; 32% are singletons. This entry comes from a study of T-cell reconstitution after alpha-beta-depleted transplantation in children. The trim removed 6 bases at V and 8 bases at J, leaving 14 bases unmatched. CDR1 is DFQATT, CDR2 SNEGSKA, per germline (reference sequence). The CDR3 has 14 amino acids. The sequencing used PBMCs from the stem cell graft donor, collected from the stem cell graft. This clonotype originated in a human donor who donated a stem cell graft to a child with aplastic anemia. This sequence joins TRBV20-1 and TRBJ2-3, with 7 bases identical to TRBD1. The CDR3 region is CSALTGAPSGTQYF. CDR3 nucleotides: TGCAGTGCACTCACAGGGGCCCCGTCGGGTACGCAGTATTTT.